This T cell receptor beta chain was found in a study of blood T cell repertoires in COVID-19. In the study overall: The cDNA or gDNA used as material had been derived from T cells, B-cell-depleted T cells, or PBMCs.

J lost 0 bases, V lost 4 bases, and 1 base had no gene match. This CDR3 region has 15 residues. Germline CDR1 SNHLY, CDR2 FYNNEI. Original processing notes: By means of reference gene primer amplification, nucleated cell counts were estimated. The data were produced by immunoSEQ multiplex PCR, yet TCRdb's version contains in-frame clones alone and is incomplete. D and trimming come from the DNA, and the V and J calls and clone size come from that table. The sample lists around 51,000 clones, roughly nine tenths occurring once. Sample: peripheral blood. The chain has TRBV2 and TRBJ2-3, with 10 bases lining up with TRBD1. The TCR sequence derives from a man aged 65-85 years with acute or convalescent COVID-19. CDR3 sequence: CASSGGQGSTDTQYF. The DNA for the CDR3 is TGTGCCAGCAGTGGGGGACAGGGGAGCACAGATACGCAGTATTTT.